The next 9 T cell receptor beta chains were all read from a single sample in a study of post-analysis software for immune sequencing data. The study's findings and limits: There were five TRBV segments more frequent in patients than controls, and TRBV5-6, TRBV5-1 and TRBV20-1 were among them.

Unique molecular identifiers had been added to the TCR beta cDNA libraries. TCRdb redid the calling of the PCR reads with MiXCR, one entry per CDR3 protein. The sample has about 770,000 distinct CDR3 sequences, more than 45% seen once. For these receptors, no antigen is known. Material for sequencing was blood. The source is a girl aged 10-17 years with multiple sclerosis.

V usage is TRBV7-2 and J usage is TRBJ2-1, with no clear D. This CDR3 contains 12 residues. Germline V lookup: CDR1 SGHTA, CDR2 FQGNSA. Trimming removed 6 bases at V and 7 bases at J, with 10 bases between. The CDR3 DNA reads TGTGCCAGCAGTAGAAGAAAGAATGAGCAGTTCTTC. This translates into CASSRRKNEQFF.

This clonotype was seen only a few times. The rearrangement uses TRBV20-1 and TRBJ1-5; D gene uncertain. Germline CDR1 is DFQATT and CDR2 is SNEGSKA (reference sequence). Trimming stripped 3 bases from V and 5 bases from J, with 11 bases between. This CDR3 is built from 13 residues. CDR3 sequence reads: CSASRPGDQPQHF. The CDR3 bases are TGCAGTGCTAGTCGGCCTGGAGATCAGCCCCAGCATTTT.

This clonotype was seen a few times. The V call is TRBV29-1, the J call TRBJ2-1; perhaps D is TRBD1 or TRBD2 (5 bases each). The length of the CDR3 is 15 residues. V was clipped by 7 bases and J by 2 bases, with 18 bases between them. Germline V CDR1 and CDR2: SQVTM, ANQGSEA. The CDR3 DNA reads TGCAGCGCCGGGGTGGGGGATGATACCTACAATGAGCAGTTCTTC. Protein: CSAGVGDDTYNEQFF.

Comments on this clonotype: A junction end diverges from the germline sequence, so it may reflect a read error. The chain is built from TRBV7-9 and TRBJ2-1; 7 bases are shared with TRBD2. This CDR3 has 14 residues. CDR1 is SEHNR and CDR2 is FQNEAQ in the germline V gene (reference sequence). CDR3 loop: CVSSLGTKHNEQFF. CDR3 in DNA: TGTGTCAGCAGCTTAGGGACTAAACACAATGAGCAGTTCTTC.

This clonotype appeared a few times. A read error may account for a junction end that differs from germline. The chain employs TRBV7-2 and TRBJ2-7; D is unresolved. The CDR3 has 13 amino acids. The germline gives CDR1 SGHTA, CDR2 FQGNSA. CDR3 in amino acids: CASSLDPALEQYF. CDR3 bases: TGTGCCAGCAGTTTAGATCCAGCTCTCGAGCAGTACTTC.

V is TRBV7-8 and J is TRBJ2-7; tentatively, D is TRBD2 (6 bases). Trimming shortened V by 3 bases and J by 0 bases, and 15 bases separated the two germline ends. Per the germline V gene, CDR1 is SGHVS and CDR2 is FQNEAQ. CDR3 length: 16 amino acids. The CDR3 sequence is CASSFRGGMSSYEQYF. CDR3 nucleotides: TGTGCCAGCAGCTTCCGTGGGGGGATGAGCTCCTACGAGCAGTACTTC. The whole variable domain, remainder taken from reference TRBV7-8 and TRBJ2-7, is GAGVSQSPRYKVAKRGQDVALRCDPISGHVSLFWYQQALGQGPEFLTYFQNEAQLDKSGLPSDRFFAERPEGSVSTLKIQRTQQEDSAVYLCASSFRGGMSSYEQYFGPGTRLTVT.

The chain combines TRBV20-1 with TRBJ2-7; TRBD2 might be the D (5 bases). Germline lookup yields CDR1 DFQATT and CDR2 SNEGSKA (reference sequence). Deletions cut 0 bases from V and 2 bases from J, with 14 bases between. CDR3 length: 15 amino acids. In DNA, the CDR3 is TGCAGTGCTAGAGAACTTTCTAGCTTGGCCTACGAGCAGTACTTC. Protein sequence: CSARELSSLAYEQYF.

This rearrangement joins TRBV7-2 to TRBJ2-1; tentatively, D is TRBD2 (5 bases). Germline CDR1 and CDR2: SGHTA and FQGNSA. The V gene lost 6 bases and the J gene lost 5 bases, with 11 bases spanning the gap. The CDR3 has 13 residues. CDR3 in amino acids: CASSLANNNEQFF. DNA of the CDR3: TGTGCCAGCAGTCTAGCTAATAACAATGAGCAGTTCTTC. The variable domain in full, completed from reference TRBV7-2 and TRBJ2-1, reads GAGVSQSPSNKVTEKGKDVELRCDPISGHTALYWYRQSLGQGLEFLIYFQGNSAPDKSGLPSDRFSAERTGGSVSTLTIQRTQQEDSAVYLCASSLANNNEQFFGPGTRLTVL.

The chain has TRBV10-1 and TRBJ2-3; 7 nucleotides match TRBD2. Germline V lookup: CDR1 WNHNN, CDR2 SYGVQD (reference sequence). The length of the CDR3 is 14 residues. J gave up 2 bases and V 8 bases, and 7 bases lay outside the gene matches. CDR3 bases: TGCGCCAGCCGGGGGGACTTAATCACAGATACGCAGTATTTT. Translated, it gives CASRGDLITDTQYF.